In its sample, the clone carrying this T cell receptor beta chain was seen a few times. This sample is drawn from a study of T cells after yellow fever vaccination. General study points: Though weaker, the secondary response peaked faster, on day 5 versus 15. After the booster, 95% to 98% of CD4 and about nine tenths of CD8 primary-response clones were re-detected. Few clonotypes appeared in both CD4 and CD8 compartments.

By 5'RACE template switching, TCR cDNA was produced, with a universal primer site and UMIs added in the process. TCRdb passed the 5' RACE reads through MiXCR, listing each CDR3 protein once. The data contain 50,000 to 65,000 distinct CDR3 sequences, about 6.3% of them singletons. The sample in question was CD8+ T cells not binding an NS4B(214-222) dextramer, sorted from PBMCs, obtained roughly 47 days after the first yellow fever vaccination. The source of this sequence is a man aged 18 to 35 who received the YFV17D yellow fever vaccine.

Here the CDR3 reads CAIRGGQILYNEQFF. Written as DNA, the CDR3 is TGTGCCATCAGGGGAGGACAGATCCTGTACAATGAGCAGTTCTTC. This chain joins TRBV10-3 and TRBJ2-1; the D gene could be TRBD1 or TRBD2 (6 bases each). CDR3 size: 15 residues. Germline CDR1 is ENHRY and CDR2 is SYGVKD. The V and J ends lost 6 bases and 4 bases respectively, with 16 bases between them.